This T cell receptor (beta chain) came from a study of shared clonotypes between healthy human individuals. Study results and caveats: Clonotypes that were shared across a handful of donors made up around 5.5% of naive CD4 clonotypes.

TCRdb's table, derived via immunoSEQ multiplex PCR, lists solely in-frame clones and lacks some. The sample yields 2,500,000 or so clones, approximately 93% seen once. Germline values: CDR1 SGHRS, CDR2 YFSETQ. The length of the CDR3 is 15 residues. V shed 2 bases and J shed 2 bases, with 11 bases lying between them. Concerning this clone: The antigen is not known. The same CDR3 is also encoded by other DNA sequences in this sample.

Sequencing was carried out using naive CD4+ T cells from PBMCs. Subset denoted: CD45RA+ positively selected. The genes are TRBV5-1 and TRBJ1-5; D gene unclear. This TCR derives from a man between 18 and 35 years old in good health. Some clones in this sample may be carry-over from other donors' samples. The CDR3 DNA reads as TGCGCCAGCAGCTTAGAAGGGATCGGCAATCAGCCCCAGCATTTT. This translates into CASSLEGIGNQPQHF.